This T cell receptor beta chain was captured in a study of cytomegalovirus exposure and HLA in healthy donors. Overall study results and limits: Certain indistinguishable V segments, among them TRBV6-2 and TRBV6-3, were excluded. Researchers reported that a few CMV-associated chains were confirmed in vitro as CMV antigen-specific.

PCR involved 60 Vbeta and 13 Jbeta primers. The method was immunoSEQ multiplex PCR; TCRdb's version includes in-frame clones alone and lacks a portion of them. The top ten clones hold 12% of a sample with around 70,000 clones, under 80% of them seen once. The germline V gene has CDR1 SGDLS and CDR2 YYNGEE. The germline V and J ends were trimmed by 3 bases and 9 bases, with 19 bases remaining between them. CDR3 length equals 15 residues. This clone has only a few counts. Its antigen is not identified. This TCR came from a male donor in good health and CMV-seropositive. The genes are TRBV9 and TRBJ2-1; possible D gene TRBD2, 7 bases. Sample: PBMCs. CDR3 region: CASSGPLGGGGEQFF. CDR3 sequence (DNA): TGTGCCAGCAGCGGTCCCCTAGGCGGGGGCGGTGAGCAGTTCTTC.